The clone carrying this T cell receptor beta chain was detected many times. Each CDR3 protein gets one entry after TCRdb re-called the 5' RACE reads with MiXCR. The table includes roughly 710,000 distinct CDR3 sequences, approximately 6% detected once. This specimen belongs to a study of identical twins. Germline V gives CDR1 DFQATT, CDR2 SNEGSKA (reference sequence). Between the trimmed V and J ends, which lost 3 bases and 0 bases, there was a span of 11 bases. The CDR3 is made up of 14 amino acids. What was sequenced was naive T cells sorted from blood. J is TRBJ1-2 and V is TRBV20-1; no firm D call. This TCR was sampled from a man younger than 30 in good health. This CDR3 reads CSASTRRANYGYTF. CDR3 nucleotide sequence: TGCAGTGCTAGCACCAGGCGAGCTAACTATGGCTACACCTTC.